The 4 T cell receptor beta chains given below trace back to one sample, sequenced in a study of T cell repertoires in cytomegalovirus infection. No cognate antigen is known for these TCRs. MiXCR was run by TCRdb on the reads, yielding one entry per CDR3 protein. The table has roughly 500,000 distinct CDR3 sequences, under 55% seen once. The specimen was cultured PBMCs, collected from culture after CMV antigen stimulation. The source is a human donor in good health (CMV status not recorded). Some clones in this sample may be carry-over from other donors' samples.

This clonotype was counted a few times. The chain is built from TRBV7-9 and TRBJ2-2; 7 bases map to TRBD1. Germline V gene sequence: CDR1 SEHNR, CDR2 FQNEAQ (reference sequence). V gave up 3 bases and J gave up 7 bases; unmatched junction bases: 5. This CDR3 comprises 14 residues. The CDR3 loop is CASSLTGTGGELFF. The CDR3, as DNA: TGTGCCAGCAGCTTGACAGGGACGGGCGGGGAGCTGTTTTTT.

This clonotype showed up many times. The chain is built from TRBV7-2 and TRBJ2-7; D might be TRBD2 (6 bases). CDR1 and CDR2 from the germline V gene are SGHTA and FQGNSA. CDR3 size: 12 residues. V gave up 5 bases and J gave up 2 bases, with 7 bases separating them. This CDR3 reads CASSRGTYEQYF. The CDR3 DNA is TGTGCCAGCAGCCGGGGGACCTACGAGCAGTACTTC.

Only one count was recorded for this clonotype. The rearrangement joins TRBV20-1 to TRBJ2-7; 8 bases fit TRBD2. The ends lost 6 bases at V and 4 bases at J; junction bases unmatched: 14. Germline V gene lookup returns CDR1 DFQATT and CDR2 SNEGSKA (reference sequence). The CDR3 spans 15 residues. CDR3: CSAQLDSGGPYEQYF. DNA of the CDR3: TGCAGTGCCCAGCTTGACTCGGGAGGGCCTTACGAGCAGTACTTC.

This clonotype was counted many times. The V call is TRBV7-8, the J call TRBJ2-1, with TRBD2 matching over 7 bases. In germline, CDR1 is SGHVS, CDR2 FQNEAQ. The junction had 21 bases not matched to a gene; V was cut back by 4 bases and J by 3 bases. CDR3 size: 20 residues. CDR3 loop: CASSYLREGLTAKRYNEQFF. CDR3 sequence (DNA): TGTGCCAGCAGCTACCTGAGGGAGGGCCTGACGGCGAAACGCTACAATGAGCAGTTCTTC.